The clone carrying this T cell receptor (beta chain) was observed at least ten times. Its antigen is still unknown. The source of the sample is a study of neurological immune-mediated disorders. From the 5' RACE reads, TCRdb called clonotypes with MiXCR, one entry per CDR3 protein. In the table there are 50,000 to 60,000 distinct CDR3 sequences, about 4% of which are singletons. Study results and caveats: Private repertoires in all groups were suggested by the absence of shared CDR3 amino acid sequences among expanded clones across subjects.

Per germline, CDR1 SGDLS and CDR2 YYNGEE. V gave up 2 bases and J gave up 7 bases; unmatched junction bases: 6. The CDR3 is 15 amino acids. This receptor was identified in a middle-aged woman with multiple sclerosis. Sequenced: CD4+ T cells from blood. V gene TRBV9 combines with J gene TRBJ1-6; 7 bases map to TRBD1. The CDR3 sequence is CASSVVGQTNSPLHF. The CDR3 coding sequence is TGTGCCAGCAGCGTCGTGGGACAGACCAATTCACCCCTCCACTTT.